The rows below give T cell receptor beta chains drawn from one sample of a study of blood T cells in healthy people across ages. MiXCR was run by TCRdb on the 5' RACE reads, yielding one entry per CDR3 protein. The profile shows approximately 400,000 distinct CDR3 sequences, about 55% of them singletons. Sequencing was done on a sample of blood. These receptor sequences come from a man in his sixties in good health. Both conserved end residues are part of each CDR3. The D gene is left open where the match is weak. Not every row has a clone size; where given, it reads once, few, many or a size class.

CDR3 DNA,CDR3 protein,V gene,J gene,clone size,D gene
TGTGCCAGCAGCCAGCCAGCGGGAGTGAATGGCAAAAACATTCAGTACTTC,CASSQPAGVNGKNIQYF,TRBV14,TRBJ2-4,NA,TRBD2
TGCAGTGTAGATGGCGCCGGGGACGAGCAGTACTTC,CSVDGAGDEQYF,TRBV20-1,TRBJ2-7,NA,NA
TGCAGTGCTAGAGTTACCTACAACGCACCCCTCCACTTT,CSARVTYNAPLHF,TRBV20-1,TRBJ1-6,few,NA
TGTGCCAGCAGCCGCGACGCCGGGACACTCTCCTACGAGCAGTACTTC,CASSRDAGTLSYEQYF,TRBV4-2,TRBJ2-7,few,NA
TGTGCCAGCAGCCAAGATGTGGCTAGCGGGCCTAACAATGAGCAGTTCTTC,CASSQDVASGPNNEQFF,TRBV4-2,TRBJ2-1,NA,TRBD2
TGCAGTGCTAGAGATGGCCCAGCGGGAGCTTACAATGAGCAGTTCTTC,CSARDGPAGAYNEQFF,TRBV20-1,TRBJ2-1,few,TRBD2
TGTGCCAGCAGCTTGGCCTCGCTAGCGGAGAGCACAGATACGCAGTATTTT,CASSLASLAESTDTQYF,TRBV5-8,TRBJ2-3,NA,TRBD2
TGCGCCAGCAGCCAGAACTCACGATCGGCGGGAGGGTCCTACAATGAGCAGTTCTTC,CASSQNSRSAGGSYNEQFF,TRBV4-3,TRBJ2-1,NA,TRBD2
TGTGCCAGCAGCCAAGAATCGGGGGCCATGAGGGAGCAGTACTTC,CASSQESGAMREQYF,TRBV3-1,TRBJ2-7,NA,NA
TGCAGCGTTAAGCCCTCCTACAATGAGCAGTTCTTC,CSVKPSYNEQFF,TRBV29-1,TRBJ2-1,few,NA
TGTGCCAGCAGCCGGGACAGGGTGAGCGAGCAGTACTTC,CASSRDRVSEQYF,TRBV3-1,TRBJ2-7,many,TRBD1
TGTGCCGGCAGCTCCAACGATAGGACAGGGGTGACCAAAAACATTCAGTACTTC,CAGSSNDRTGVTKNIQYF,TRBV7-9,TRBJ2-4,NA,TRBD1
TGTGCCAGCAGCTCCGGGACCAAAACAGAAGCTTTCTTT,CASSSGTKTEAFF,TRBV7-2,TRBJ1-1,NA,NA
TGCAGTTCCAGGTCTCCGCGAGAGAGCACAGATACGCAGTATTTT,CSSRSPRESTDTQYF,TRBV20-1,TRBJ2-3,NA,NA
TGCAGCGTTGAGGCAGGGAACACTGAAGCTTTCTTT,CSVEAGNTEAFF,TRBV29-1,TRBJ1-1,NA,NA
TGCGCCAGCAGCCAGGAGGGTAGCGGGAGTTACGAGCAGTACTTC,CASSQEGSGSYEQYF,TRBV4-3,TRBJ2-7,few,TRBD2
TGTGCTAGCAGTCCGCTGGCGGGGGTGAACAATGAGCAGTTCTTC,CASSPLAGVNNEQFF,TRBV7-7,TRBJ2-1,NA,TRBD2
TGCAGTGCTAAAGGGGCAGGCCACTCCTACGAGCAGTACTTC,CSAKGAGHSYEQYF,TRBV20-1,TRBJ2-7,once,NA
TGCGCCAGCAGCCCCGGACTAGCGGGATCCTACGAGCAGTACTTC,CASSPGLAGSYEQYF,TRBV4-3,TRBJ2-7,many,TRBD2
TGTGCCAGCAGCCAAGTGACGGGGGGGCCTCAGTTCTTC,CASSQVTGGPQFF,TRBV3-1,TRBJ2-1,NA,TRBD2
TGCAGTGCTAGGGCTATCCCAAACGGGGAGACCCAGTACTTC,CSARAIPNGETQYF,TRBV20-1,TRBJ2-5,many,NA
TGCGCCAGCGGGACTAGCGGGAGCGGTGATACGCAGTATTTT,CASGTSGSGDTQYF,TRBV5-1,TRBJ2-3,few,TRBD2
TGCAGTGCTACTGGACACTCGAATTCACCCCTCCACTTT,CSATGHSNSPLHF,TRBV20-1,TRBJ1-6,NA,NA
TGTGCCAGCAGTCTGACAGGGGGGAGTGCTTCTGGGGCCAACGTCCTGACTTTC,CASSLTGGSASGANVLTF,TRBV12-3/TRBV12-4,TRBJ2-6,NA,TRBD1
TGTGCCTGGAATCCCCGACAGGGTGAAGCTTTCTTT,CAWNPRQGEAFF,TRBV30,TRBJ1-1,NA,TRBD1
TGTGCCAGCAGCCTCAACAGGGTGGGTGGCTACACCTTC,CASSLNRVGGYTF,TRBV7-2,TRBJ1-2,few,NA
TGTGCCAGCAGCCCATCGGTGGGGGGGCGCGTCACAGATACGCAGTATTTT,CASSPSVGGRVTDTQYF,TRBV9,TRBJ2-3,NA,NA
TGTGCCAGCATTCCCTTTCCACAAGCTCCCCTCCACTTT,CASIPFPQAPLHF,TRBV6-6,TRBJ1-6,NA,NA
TGTGCCTCAGCACCTAGTCCGCGGGAGACCCAGTACTTC,CASAPSPRETQYF,TRBV5-6,TRBJ2-5,once,NA
TGTGCCAGCAGCAACCGGGACCCTTCGATCGGCAATGAGCAGTTCTTC,CASSNRDPSIGNEQFF,TRBV7-2,TRBJ2-1,NA,NA
TGTGCCAGCAGTTCCCGGTCTTCGACAGGGGCTTATGGCTACACCTTC,CASSSRSSTGAYGYTF,TRBV27,TRBJ1-2,NA,TRBD1
TGCAGTGCTAGATCCCCGGGACAGGGGGCAACAGATACGCAGTATTTT,CSARSPGQGATDTQYF,TRBV20-1,TRBJ2-3,NA,TRBD1